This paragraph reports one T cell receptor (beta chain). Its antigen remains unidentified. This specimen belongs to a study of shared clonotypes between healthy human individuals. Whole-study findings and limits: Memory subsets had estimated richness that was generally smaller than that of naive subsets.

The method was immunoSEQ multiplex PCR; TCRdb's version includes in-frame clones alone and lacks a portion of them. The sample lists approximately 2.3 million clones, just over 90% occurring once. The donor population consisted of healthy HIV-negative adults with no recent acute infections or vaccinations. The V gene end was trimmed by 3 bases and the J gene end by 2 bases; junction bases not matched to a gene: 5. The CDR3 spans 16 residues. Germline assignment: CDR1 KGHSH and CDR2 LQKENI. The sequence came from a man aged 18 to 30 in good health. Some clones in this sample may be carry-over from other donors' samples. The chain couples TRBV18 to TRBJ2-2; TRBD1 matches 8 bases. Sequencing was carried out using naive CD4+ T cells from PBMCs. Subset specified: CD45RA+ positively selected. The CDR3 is CASSPEDRVNTGELFF. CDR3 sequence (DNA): TGTGCCAGCTCACCCGAGGACAGGGTCAACACCGGGGAGCTGTTTTTT.